This is a list of T cell receptor beta chains from one sample in a study of beta chain features in type 1 diabetes. This table comes from immunoSEQ multiplex PCR, and its TCRdb copy is limited to in-frame clones, with some not included. Found here are 240,000 or so clones, 25% to 30% of them singletons; the top ten hold roughly 4%. Sequenced: central memory CD4+ T cells from blood. The receptors were sampled from a man in his thirties or forties in good health. The CDR3 runs from the conserved cysteine through the conserved F or W. A D gene is named only where the DNA matches it firmly. Size values are once, few and many counts, or a class for expanded clones, and some rows have none.

CDR3 DNA	CDR3 protein	D gene	V gene	J gene	clone size
TGCAGCGCACGTAGCGGGTCCTACGAGCAGTACTTC	CSARSGSYEQYF	TRBD2	TRBV29-1	TRBJ2-7	few
TGCAGCGTTGCCGAGGGGGCCGGAAGGAAAGATACGCAGTATTTT	CSVAEGAGRKDTQYF	TRBD1	TRBV29-1	TRBJ2-3	few
TGTGCCGGAGGCGGCCCGAATGGCTACACCTTC	CAGGGPNGYTF	.	TRBV6-5	TRBJ1-2	.
.	CASSPVPGANVLTF	.	TRBV18	TRBJ2-6	.
TGTGCCAGCAGAAGGGTAACCTATGGCTACACCTTC	CASRRVTYGYTF	.	TRBV2	TRBJ1-2	.
TGTGCCAGCAGCTTACAGGGAGATAATTCACCCCTCCACTTT	CASSLQGDNSPLHF	.	TRBV7-6	TRBJ1-6	few
TGTGCCTGGAGTCTGGACGGGGGTGCGACAGATACGCAGTATTTT	CAWSLDGGATDTQYF	.	TRBV30	TRBJ2-3	.
TGTGCCAGCAGCTTGGACACAGTCTATGGCTACACCTTC	CASSLDTVYGYTF	.	TRBV5-6	TRBJ1-2	.
TGTGCCTGGAGACTAGCTAGCGCCGGGGAGCTGTTTTTT	CAWRLASAGELFF	.	TRBV30	TRBJ2-2	.
TGTGCCAGCAGCTTGGACATGGTGAACTATGGCTACACCTTC	CASSLDMVNYGYTF	.	TRBV5-4	TRBJ1-2	.
TGTGCCAGCAGCCCGGTTGGCGGGGGTTCCAATGAGCAGTTCTTC	CASSPVGGGSNEQFF	TRBD2	TRBV7-2	TRBJ2-1	.
TGTGCCAGCAGCCTAGGACGGAGGAGGGACACTGAAGCTTTCTTT	CASSLGRRRDTEAFF	.	TRBV6-5	TRBJ1-1	.
TGTGCCACCAGCAGGGCTCTGACAGTTAGCAATCAGCCCCAGCATTTT	CATSRALTVSNQPQHF	.	TRBV15	TRBJ1-5	once
TGTGCCAGCAGTGGGGGACTTTTGGAGGGCTACACCTTC	CASSGGLLEGYTF	.	TRBV25-1	TRBJ1-2	few
TGTGCCAGCAGTGAACGGACAGGGGCCAGCGAGCAGTACTTC	CASSERTGASEQYF	TRBD1	TRBV6-1	TRBJ2-7	few
TGTGCCAGCAGCCCCCGGGGCCTTGACTATGGCTACACCTTC	CASSPRGLDYGYTF	.	TRBV7-2	TRBJ1-2	.
TGTGCCAGCAGCTTAGTGGCCAGTAACTATGGCTACACCTTC	CASSLVASNYGYTF	.	TRBV7-2	TRBJ1-2	.
TGCAGTGCTTTCAGCGGGTATGAGCAGTTCTTC	CSAFSGYEQFF	.	TRBV20-1	TRBJ2-1	.
TGTGCCAGCAGCTTAATGGGCCAGAGCTCCTACAATGAGCAGTTCTTC	CASSLMGQSSYNEQFF	.	TRBV7-8	TRBJ2-1	.
TGTGCCAGCACCTTTGGTAGCGGAACTTTGGAGCAGTACTTC	CASTFGSGTLEQYF	.	TRBV7-9	TRBJ2-7	.
TGCAGCGTCGAGGGGGCAGGGGGCTATGGCTACACCTTC	CSVEGAGGYGYTF	TRBD1	TRBV29-1	TRBJ1-2	.
TGTGCCAGTAGGGGACAGGGGAGGCAGCCCCAGCATTTT	CASRGQGRQPQHF	TRBD1	TRBV19	TRBJ1-5	.